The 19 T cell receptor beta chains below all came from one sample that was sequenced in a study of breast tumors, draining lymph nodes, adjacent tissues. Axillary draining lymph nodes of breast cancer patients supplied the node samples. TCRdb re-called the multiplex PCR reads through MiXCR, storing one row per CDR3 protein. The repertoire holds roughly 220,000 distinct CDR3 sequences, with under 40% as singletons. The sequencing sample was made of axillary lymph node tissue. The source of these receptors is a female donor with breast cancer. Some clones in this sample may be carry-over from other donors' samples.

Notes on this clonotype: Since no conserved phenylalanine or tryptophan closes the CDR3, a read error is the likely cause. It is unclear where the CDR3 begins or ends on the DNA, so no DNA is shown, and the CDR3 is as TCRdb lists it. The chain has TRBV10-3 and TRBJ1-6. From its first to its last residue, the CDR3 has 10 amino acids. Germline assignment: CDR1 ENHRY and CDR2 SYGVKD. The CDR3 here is CASGGGPRHS.

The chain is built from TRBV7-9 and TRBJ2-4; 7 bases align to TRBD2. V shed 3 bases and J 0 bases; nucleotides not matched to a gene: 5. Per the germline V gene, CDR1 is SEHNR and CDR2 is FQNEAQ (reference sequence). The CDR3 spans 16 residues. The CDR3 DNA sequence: TGTGCCAGCAGCTTTGGGGGAGGGGTAGCCAAAAACATTCAGTACTTC. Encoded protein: CASSFGGGVAKNIQYF.

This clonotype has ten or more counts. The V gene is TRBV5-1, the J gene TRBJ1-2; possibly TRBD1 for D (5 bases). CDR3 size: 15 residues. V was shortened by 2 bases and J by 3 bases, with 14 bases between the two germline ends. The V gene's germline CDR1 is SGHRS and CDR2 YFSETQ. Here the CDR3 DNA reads TGCGCCAGCAGCTTCCAGGGTGATGGCTACTATGGCTACACCTTC. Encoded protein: CASSFQGDGYYGYTF.

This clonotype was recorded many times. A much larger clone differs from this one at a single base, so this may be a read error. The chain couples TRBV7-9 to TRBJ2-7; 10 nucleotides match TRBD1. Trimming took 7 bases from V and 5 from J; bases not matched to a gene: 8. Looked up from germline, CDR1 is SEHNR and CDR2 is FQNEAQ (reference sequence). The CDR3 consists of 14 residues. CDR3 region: CASNFPGQGHEQYF. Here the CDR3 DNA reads TGTGCCAGCAACTTCCCGGGACAGGGGCACGAGCAGTACTTC.

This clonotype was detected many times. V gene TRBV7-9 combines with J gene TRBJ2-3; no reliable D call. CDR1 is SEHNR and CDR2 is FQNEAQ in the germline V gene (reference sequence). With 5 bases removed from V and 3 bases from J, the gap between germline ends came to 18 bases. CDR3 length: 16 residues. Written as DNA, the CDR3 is TGTGCCAGCAGCCCCAGACTGACGTGGGGAACAGATACGCAGTATTTT. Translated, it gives CASSPRLTWGTDTQYF.

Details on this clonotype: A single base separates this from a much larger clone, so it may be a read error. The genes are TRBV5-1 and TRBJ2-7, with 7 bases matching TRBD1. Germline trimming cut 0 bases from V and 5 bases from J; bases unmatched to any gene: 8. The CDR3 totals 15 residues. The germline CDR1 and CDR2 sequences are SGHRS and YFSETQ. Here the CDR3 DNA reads TGCGCCAGCAGCTTGGAAGGGGGCAGTACCCACGAGCAGTACTTC. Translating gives CASSLEGGSTHEQYF.

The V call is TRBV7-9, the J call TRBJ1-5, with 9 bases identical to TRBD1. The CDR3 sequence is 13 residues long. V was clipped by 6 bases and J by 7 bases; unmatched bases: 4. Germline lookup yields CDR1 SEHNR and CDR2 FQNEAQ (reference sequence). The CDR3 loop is CASSSTGGQPQHF. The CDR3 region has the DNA TGTGCCAGCAGTTCGACAGGGGGACAGCCCCAGCATTTT.

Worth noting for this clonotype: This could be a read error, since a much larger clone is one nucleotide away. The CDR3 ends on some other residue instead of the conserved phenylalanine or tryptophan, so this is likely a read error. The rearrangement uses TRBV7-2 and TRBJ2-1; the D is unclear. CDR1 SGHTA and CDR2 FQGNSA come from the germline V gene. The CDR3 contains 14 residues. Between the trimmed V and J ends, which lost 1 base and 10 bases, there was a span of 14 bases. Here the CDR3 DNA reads TGTGCCAGCAGCTTAGTCCCAAATAGTGGCGAGCAGTTCCTC. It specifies CASSLVPNSGEQFL.

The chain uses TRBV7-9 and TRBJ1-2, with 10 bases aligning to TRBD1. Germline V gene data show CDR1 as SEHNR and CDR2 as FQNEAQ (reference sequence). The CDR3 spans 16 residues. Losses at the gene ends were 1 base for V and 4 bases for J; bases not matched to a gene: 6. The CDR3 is CASSLVDRGRGYGYTF. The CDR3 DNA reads TGTGCCAGCAGCTTAGTAGACAGGGGGCGCGGCTATGGCTACACCTTC.

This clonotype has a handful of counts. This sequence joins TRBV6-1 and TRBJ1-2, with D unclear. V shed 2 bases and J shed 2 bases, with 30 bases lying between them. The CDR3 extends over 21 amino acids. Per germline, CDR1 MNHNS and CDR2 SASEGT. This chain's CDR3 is CASSESGFPLVLADANYGYTF. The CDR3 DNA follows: TGTGCCAGCAGTGAAAGTGGTTTCCCATTGGTGTTAGCGGACGCAAACTATGGCTACACCTTC.

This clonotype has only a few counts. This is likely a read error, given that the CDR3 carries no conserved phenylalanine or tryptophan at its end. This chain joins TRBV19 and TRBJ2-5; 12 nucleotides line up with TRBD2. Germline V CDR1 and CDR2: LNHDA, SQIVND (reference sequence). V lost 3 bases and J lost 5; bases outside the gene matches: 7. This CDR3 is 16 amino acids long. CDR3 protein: CASSMRTSGAGETQYS. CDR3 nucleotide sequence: TGTGCCAGTAGTATGAGGACTAGCGGGGCAGGTGAGACCCAGTACTCC.

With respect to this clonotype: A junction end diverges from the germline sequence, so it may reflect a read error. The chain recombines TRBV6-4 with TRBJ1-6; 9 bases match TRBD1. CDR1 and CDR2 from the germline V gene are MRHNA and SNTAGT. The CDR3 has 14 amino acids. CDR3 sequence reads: CASRDSDRGSPLHF. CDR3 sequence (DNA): TGTGCCAGCAGAGACTCGGACAGGGGCTCACCCCTCCACTTT.

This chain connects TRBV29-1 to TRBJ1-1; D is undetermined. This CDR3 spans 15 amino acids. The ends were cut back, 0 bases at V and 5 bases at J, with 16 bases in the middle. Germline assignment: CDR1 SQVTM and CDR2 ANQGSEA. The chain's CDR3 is CSVEDHRGRETEAFF. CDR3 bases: TGCAGCGTTGAAGATCACCGGGGTAGAGAAACTGAAGCTTTCTTT.

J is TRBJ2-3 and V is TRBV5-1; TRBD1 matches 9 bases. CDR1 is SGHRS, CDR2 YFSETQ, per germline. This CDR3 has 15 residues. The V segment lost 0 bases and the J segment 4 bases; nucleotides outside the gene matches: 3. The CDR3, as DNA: TGCGCCAGCAGCTTGGGGACAGGGGTTGCAGATACGCAGTATTTT. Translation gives CASSLGTGVADTQYF.

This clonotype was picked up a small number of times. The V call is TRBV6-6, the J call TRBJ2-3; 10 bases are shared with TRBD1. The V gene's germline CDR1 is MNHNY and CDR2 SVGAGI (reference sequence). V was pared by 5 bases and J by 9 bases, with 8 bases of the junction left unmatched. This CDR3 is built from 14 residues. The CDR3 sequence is CASSPPDRGQTQYF. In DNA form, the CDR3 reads TGTGCCAGCAGTCCGCCCGACAGGGGGCAGACGCAGTATTTT.

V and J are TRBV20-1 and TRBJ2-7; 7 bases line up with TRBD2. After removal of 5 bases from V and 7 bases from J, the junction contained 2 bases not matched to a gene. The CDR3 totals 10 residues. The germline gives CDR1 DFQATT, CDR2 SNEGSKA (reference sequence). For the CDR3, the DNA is TGCAGTGCTTTTAGCGGGGAGCAGTACTTC. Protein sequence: CSAFSGEQYF.

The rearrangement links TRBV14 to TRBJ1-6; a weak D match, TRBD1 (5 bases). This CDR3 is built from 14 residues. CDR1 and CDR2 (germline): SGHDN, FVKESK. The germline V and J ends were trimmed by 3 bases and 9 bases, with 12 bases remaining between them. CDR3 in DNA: TGTGCCAGCAGCCATTTGGGGACGACTTCACCCCTCCACTTT. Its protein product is CASSHLGTTSPLHF.

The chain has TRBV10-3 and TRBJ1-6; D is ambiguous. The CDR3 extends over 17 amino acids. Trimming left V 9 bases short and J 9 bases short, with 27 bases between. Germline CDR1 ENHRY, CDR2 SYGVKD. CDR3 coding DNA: TGTGCCATTGTAGGGAGGGCTGTAAGACCCAGTACTTCACCCCTCCACTTT. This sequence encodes CAIVGRAVRPSTSPLHF.

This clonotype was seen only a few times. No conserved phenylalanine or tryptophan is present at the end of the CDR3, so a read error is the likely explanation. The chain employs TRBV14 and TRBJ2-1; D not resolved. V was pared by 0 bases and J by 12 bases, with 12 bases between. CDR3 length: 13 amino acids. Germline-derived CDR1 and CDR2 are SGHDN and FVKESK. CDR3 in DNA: TGTGCCAGCAGCCAAGATATATCCCTAGGGCAGTTCTCC. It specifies CASSQDISLGQFS.